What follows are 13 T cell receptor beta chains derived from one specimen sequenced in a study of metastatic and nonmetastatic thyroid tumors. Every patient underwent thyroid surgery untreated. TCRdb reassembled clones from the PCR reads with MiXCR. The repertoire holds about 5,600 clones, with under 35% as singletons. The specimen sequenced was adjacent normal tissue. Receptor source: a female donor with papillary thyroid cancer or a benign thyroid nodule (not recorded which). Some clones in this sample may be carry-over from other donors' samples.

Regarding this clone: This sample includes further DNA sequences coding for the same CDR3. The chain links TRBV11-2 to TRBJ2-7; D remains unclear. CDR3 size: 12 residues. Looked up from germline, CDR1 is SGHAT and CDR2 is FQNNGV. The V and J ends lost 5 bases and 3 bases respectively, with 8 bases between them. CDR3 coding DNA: TGTGCCAGCAGCCCCCCGGGCTACGAGCAGTACTTC. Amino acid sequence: CASSPPGYEQYF.

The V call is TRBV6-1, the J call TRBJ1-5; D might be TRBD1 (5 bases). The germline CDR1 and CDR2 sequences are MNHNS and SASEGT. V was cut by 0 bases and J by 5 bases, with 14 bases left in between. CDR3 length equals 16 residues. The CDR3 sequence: CASSEAPGLGHQPQHF. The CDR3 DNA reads TGTGCCAGCAGTGAAGCGCCTGGGTTGGGGCATCAGCCCCAGCATTTT.

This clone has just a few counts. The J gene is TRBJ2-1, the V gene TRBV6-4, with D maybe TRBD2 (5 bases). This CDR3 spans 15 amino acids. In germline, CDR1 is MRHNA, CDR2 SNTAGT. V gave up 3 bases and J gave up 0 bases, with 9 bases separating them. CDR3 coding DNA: TGTGCCAGCAGTGAAGATGGAGGCTCCTACAATGAGCAGTTCTTC. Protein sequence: CASSEDGGSYNEQFF.

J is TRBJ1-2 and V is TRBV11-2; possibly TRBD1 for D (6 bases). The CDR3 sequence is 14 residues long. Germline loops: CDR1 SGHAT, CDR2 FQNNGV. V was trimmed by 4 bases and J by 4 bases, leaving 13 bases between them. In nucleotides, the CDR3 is TGTGCCAGCAGCTCCTACAGGGTTAGCTATGGCTACACCTTC. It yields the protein CASSSYRVSYGYTF.

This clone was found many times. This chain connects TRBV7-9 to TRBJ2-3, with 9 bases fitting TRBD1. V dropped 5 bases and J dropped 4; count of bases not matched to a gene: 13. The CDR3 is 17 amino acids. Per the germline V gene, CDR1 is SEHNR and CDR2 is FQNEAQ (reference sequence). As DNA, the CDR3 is TGTGCCAGCAGCGGACGGAGAGGGGGACAGGGATCAGATACGCAGTATTTT. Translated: CASSGRRGGQGSDTQYF.

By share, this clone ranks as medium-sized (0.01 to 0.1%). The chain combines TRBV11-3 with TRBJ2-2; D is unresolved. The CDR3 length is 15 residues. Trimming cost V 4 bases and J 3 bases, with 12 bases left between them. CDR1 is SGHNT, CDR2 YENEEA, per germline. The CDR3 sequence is CASSSRRSHTGELFF. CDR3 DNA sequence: TGTGCCAGCAGCTCCCGAAGGTCCCACACCGGGGAGCTGTTTTTT.

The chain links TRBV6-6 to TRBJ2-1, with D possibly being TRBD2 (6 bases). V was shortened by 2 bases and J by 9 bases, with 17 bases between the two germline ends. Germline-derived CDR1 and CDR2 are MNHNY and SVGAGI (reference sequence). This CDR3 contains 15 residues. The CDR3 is CASSYLTAGGREQFF. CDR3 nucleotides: TGTGCCAGCAGTTACCTGACAGCCGGGGGACGTGAGCAGTTCTTC.

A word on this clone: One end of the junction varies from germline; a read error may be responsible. DNA for the CDR3: TGTGCTAGCAGTGAATCATCACAAGGACCCTATGGCTACACCTTC. Translation: CASSESSQGPYGYTF. The chain links TRBV6-1 to TRBJ1-2; D unresolved. Germline V CDR1 and CDR2: MNHNS, SASEGT. This CDR3 region has 15 residues.

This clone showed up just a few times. The CDR3 sequence: CATSLVRRGGELFF. CDR3 DNA: TGTGCCACCAGTCTCGTTCGACGGGGCGGGGAGCTGTTTTTT. The chain has TRBV15 and TRBJ2-2; possible D gene TRBD2, 5 bases. Germline V gives CDR1 LNHNV, CDR2 YYDKDF (reference sequence). This CDR3 is 14 amino acids long. Trimming took 6 bases from V and 7 from J, leaving 15 bases between them. Based on the CDR3 plus reference TRBV15 and TRBJ2-2, the full variable domain is DAMVIQNPRYQVTQFGKPVTLSCSQTLNHNVMYWYQQKSSQAPKLLFHYYDKDFNNEADTPDNFQSRRPNTSFCFLDIRSPGLGDTAMYLCATSLVRRGGELFFGEGSRLTVL.

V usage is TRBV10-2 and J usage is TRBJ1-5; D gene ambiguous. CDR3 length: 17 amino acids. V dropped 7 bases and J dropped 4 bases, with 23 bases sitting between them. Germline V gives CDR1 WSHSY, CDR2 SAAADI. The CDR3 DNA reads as TGCGCCAGCACCCCGAGGGAAGGGAGAGGCTTAAATCAGCCCCAGCATTTT. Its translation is CASTPREGRGLNQPQHF.

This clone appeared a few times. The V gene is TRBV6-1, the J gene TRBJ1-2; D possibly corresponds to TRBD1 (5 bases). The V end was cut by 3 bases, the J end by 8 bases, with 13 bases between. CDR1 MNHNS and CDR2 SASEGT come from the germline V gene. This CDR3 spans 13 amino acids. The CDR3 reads CASSDRHKGGYTF. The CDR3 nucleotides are TGTGCCAGCAGTGATCGACATAAGGGGGGCTACACCTTC.

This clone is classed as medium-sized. For the CDR3, the DNA is TGTGCCAGCAGTTACTCGACAGTTAGCTCCTACAATGAGCAGTTCTTC. Its protein product is CASSYSTVSSYNEQFF. This sequence joins TRBV6-5 and TRBJ2-1; D might be TRBD1 (5 bases). The CDR3 contains 16 residues. CDR1 and CDR2 (germline): MNHEY, SVGAGI. Trimming shortened V by 0 bases and J by 0 bases, and 9 bases separated the two germline ends.

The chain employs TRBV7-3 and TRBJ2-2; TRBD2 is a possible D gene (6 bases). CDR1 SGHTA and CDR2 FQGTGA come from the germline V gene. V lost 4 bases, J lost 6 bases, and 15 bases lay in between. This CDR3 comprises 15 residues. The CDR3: CASSSFAGRSGELFF. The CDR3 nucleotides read TGTGCCAGCAGCTCCTTCGCAGGGAGGTCCGGGGAGCTGTTTTTT.